One and the same sample provided the 27 T cell receptor beta chains below, sequenced in a study of spatial heterogeneity in lung cancer. MiXCR, applied by TCRdb to the 5' RACE reads, yields one record per CDR3 protein. The table shows 10,000 to 11,000 distinct CDR3 sequences, with roughly 6% occurring only once. The time point: sample taken at primary tumor resection. The specimen was normal lung tissue next to the tumor, collected at surgery. The source of these receptors is a male donor with early-stage non-small cell lung cancer.

This clonotype was counted many times. The chain has TRBV13 and TRBJ2-5, with unresolved D. V lost 5 bases to trimming and J lost 4 bases, with 11 bases between them. CDR1 and CDR2 (germline): PRHDT, FYEKMQ (reference sequence). This CDR3 has 13 residues. In nucleotides, the CDR3 is TGTGCCAGCAGCCGTTCCTTTGGAGAGACCCAGTACTTC. It translates to CASSRSFGETQYF.

This clonotype was picked up many times. The chain employs TRBV7-2 and TRBJ2-5, with a tentative D call TRBD1 (6 bases). Germline CDR1 SGHTA, CDR2 FQGNSA. CDR3 length equals 14 residues. V gave up 1 base and J gave up 4 bases, with 10 bases separating them. The CDR3: CASSLEGGAETQYF. In DNA form, the CDR3 reads TGTGCCAGCAGCTTAGAAGGGGGTGCAGAGACCCAGTACTTC. The full variable domain, completed using reference TRBV7-2 and TRBJ2-5, is GAGVSQSPSNKVTEKGKDVELRCDPISGHTALYWYRQSLGQGLEFLIYFQGNSAPDKSGLPSDRFSAERTGGSVSTLTIQRTQQEDSAVYLCASSLEGGAETQYFGPGTRLLVL.

This clonotype was recorded at least ten times. V is TRBV14 and J is TRBJ2-2; no clear D gene. This CDR3 spans 14 amino acids. Germline CDR1 SGHDN, CDR2 FVKESK. Deletions cut 0 bases from V and 7 bases from J, with 9 bases between. The CDR3 DNA reads as TGTGCCAGCAGCCAAGATACTTCCGGCGGGGAGCTGTTTTTT. Its protein product is CASSQDTSGGELFF. The full variable domain, rest sourced from reference TRBV14 and TRBJ2-2, is EAGVTQFPSHSVIEKGQTVTLRCDPISGHDNLYWYRRVMGKEIKFLLHFVKESKQDESGMPNNRFLAERTGGTYSTLKVQPAELEDSGVYFCASSQDTSGGELFFGEGSRLTVL.

This clonotype counts as medium-sized. The CDR3 DNA follows: TGCAGTGCTGGTGGACGGTGGTCACAAGAGACCCAGTACTTC. Protein product: CSAGGRWSQETQYF. This chain connects TRBV20-1 to TRBJ2-5; D gene ambiguous. This CDR3 contains 14 residues. Germline loops: CDR1 DFQATT, CDR2 SNEGSKA (reference sequence). V shed 5 bases and J shed 2 bases, with 15 bases lying between them.

This clonotype occurred many times. J is TRBJ2-4 and V is TRBV20-1; 9 nucleotides agree with TRBD1. The CDR3 is 14 amino acids. V lost 8 bases, J lost 4 bases, and 9 bases stayed unmatched. CDR1 DFQATT and CDR2 SNEGSKA come from the germline V gene (reference sequence). The CDR3 is CSTPGQGLKNIQYF. In DNA form, the CDR3 reads TGCAGTACCCCGGGACAGGGCCTAAAAAACATTCAGTACTTC.

This clonotype was detected many times. The V and J genes are TRBV5-4 and TRBJ2-2; the D is unclear. With 5 bases removed from V and 1 base from J, the gap between germline ends came to 3 bases. Germline CDR1 SGHNT, CDR2 YYREEE (reference sequence). The CDR3 is made up of 12 amino acids. The CDR3 loop reads CASSRNTGELFF. CDR3 nucleotides: TGTGCCAGCAGTCGGAACACCGGGGAGCTGTTTTTT.

This clonotype was seen only a few times. The chain combines TRBV5-8 with TRBJ2-7, with TRBD1 identical over 9 bases. CDR3 length: 13 amino acids. V lost 4 bases and J lost 3; bases outside the gene matches: 2. The germline gives CDR1 SGHTS, CDR2 YDEGEE. CDR3 amino acids: CASSMDRGYEQYF. CDR3 nucleotide sequence: TGTGCCAGCAGCATGGACAGGGGCTACGAGCAGTACTTC.

In this sample, this clonotype turned up many times. The chain carries TRBV29-1 and TRBJ2-5, with D tentatively TRBD2 (5 bases). Trimming pared 6 bases from V and 1 base from J, leaving 18 bases between. Germline CDR1 and CDR2: SQVTM and ANQGSEA. The CDR3 extends over 15 amino acids. CDR3 DNA sequence: TGCAGCGTGGGAAACAGTGGAGGATTCCAAGAGACCCAGTACTTC. Translation gives CSVGNSGGFQETQYF.

This clonotype came up many times. The chain carries TRBV2 and TRBJ2-3, with TRBD2 identical over 12 bases. V shed 6 bases, J shed 5 bases, and the junction held 3 bases outside the gene matches. This CDR3 contains 14 residues. Germline V gene lookup returns CDR1 SNHLY and CDR2 FYNNEI. The CDR3 bases are TGTGCCAGCAGCCTGGGACTAGCGGGAGATACGCAGTATTTT. Encoded protein: CASSLGLAGDTQYF.

The chain carries TRBV29-1 and TRBJ2-1; 12 nucleotides match TRBD2. CDR3 size: 14 residues. The germline CDR1 and CDR2 sequences are SQVTM and ANQGSEA. V trimming: 5 bases; J trimming: 7 bases; junction bases outside the gene matches: 6. The CDR3 bases are TGCAGCGTTCTCGTGACTAGCGGGAGAAATGAGCAGTTCTTC. Translated: CSVLVTSGRNEQFF.

This clonotype has a count of ten or more. The rearrangement joins TRBV3-1 to TRBJ1-2; maybe TRBD1 (5 bases). Germline loops: CDR1 LGHDT, CDR2 YNNKEL (reference sequence). V lost 6 bases, J lost 7 bases, and 18 bases lay in between. CDR3 length: 14 residues. CDR3 sequence: CASRKGASSTGYTF. The CDR3, as DNA: TGTGCCAGCAGAAAAGGGGCGTCTTCTACTGGCTACACCTTC.

This clonotype was observed at least ten times. The J gene is TRBJ1-5, the V gene TRBV6-6, with D tentatively TRBD1 (6 bases). The V gene's germline CDR1 is MNHNY and CDR2 SVGAGI (reference sequence). The CDR3 has 14 residues. Trimming shortened V by 2 bases and J by 4 bases, and 9 bases separated the two germline ends. In nucleotides, the CDR3 is TGTGCCAGCAGTTACGGACAGAATAATCAGCCCCAGCATTTT. Translated: CASSYGQNNQPQHF.

This chain joins TRBV2 and TRBJ2-7; 7 bases fit TRBD2. Germline CDR1 SNHLY, CDR2 FYNNEI. The CDR3 spans 13 residues. The ends lost 8 bases at V and 7 bases at J; junction bases unmatched: 11. CDR3 residues: CASLSSGGGEQYF. For the CDR3, the DNA is TGTGCCAGCCTATCTTCGGGAGGTGGGGAGCAGTACTTC.

In this sample, this clonotype turned up many times. This chain joins TRBV29-1 and TRBJ1-2, with D unclear. Germline V gene lookup returns CDR1 SQVTM and CDR2 ANQGSEA. The CDR3 spans 13 residues. Trimming shortened V by 3 bases and J by 3 bases, and 11 bases separated the two germline ends. The CDR3 DNA sequence: TGCAGCGTTGAGGTCGGCAGGTACTATGGCTACACCTTC. It specifies CSVEVGRYYGYTF.

This clonotype was observed many times. V gene TRBV6-5 combines with J gene TRBJ1-1; D unclear. The germline CDR1 and CDR2 sequences are MNHEY and SVGAGI. The CDR3 loop spans 14 amino acids. Trimming took off 0 bases at V and 7 bases at J, with 12 bases between the two ends. In DNA form, the CDR3 reads TGTGCCAGCAGTTACTCAGGAAGGCAGAATGAAGCTTTCTTT. It translates to CASSYSGRQNEAFF.

This clonotype came up a few times. This chain links TRBV20-1 with TRBJ2-7; TRBD2 is a possible D gene (5 bases). CDR1 is DFQATT, CDR2 SNEGSKA, per germline (reference sequence). This CDR3 contains 14 residues. Between the trimmed V and J ends, which lost 6 bases and 3 bases, there was a span of 18 bases. The CDR3 nucleotides read TGCAGTGCGTCCCCCCAGGCGGGTCTCTACGAGCAGTACTTC. Translating it yields CSASPQAGLYEQYF.

This clonotype was found many times. This chain joins TRBV6-1 and TRBJ1-5, with D hard to call. The ends were cut back, 2 bases at V and 6 bases at J, with 14 bases in the middle. The CDR3 spans 15 residues. Germline V lookup: CDR1 MNHNS, CDR2 SASEGT. Here the CDR3 reads CASSEMYGRGQPQHF. The CDR3 bases are TGTGCCAGCAGTGAAATGTACGGGCGTGGTCAGCCCCAGCATTTT.

V usage is TRBV12-3 or TRBV12-4 and J usage is TRBJ1-2, with a tentative D call TRBD1 (5 bases). Trimming cost V 5 bases and J 4 bases, with 14 bases left between them. The CDR3 is made up of 14 amino acids. CDR3 coding DNA: TGTGCCAGCAGTCGCGTACGAAGGGGCTATGGCTACACCTTC. This sequence encodes CASSRVRRGYGYTF.

This clonotype was observed at least ten times. The chain combines TRBV7-2 with TRBJ1-2, with 9 bases that match TRBD1. Germline trimming cut 5 bases from V and 5 bases from J; bases unmatched to any gene: 6. CDR1 and CDR2 from the germline V gene are SGHTA and FQGNSA. The length of the CDR3 is 14 residues. Written as DNA, the CDR3 is TGTGCCAGCAGCCGGACAGGGGAAGGATATGGCTACACCTTC. Encoded protein: CASSRTGEGYGYTF.

By proportion, this clonotype is medium-sized. The chain links TRBV4-3 to TRBJ2-6; D not certain. Germline V gene data show CDR1 as LGHNA and CDR2 as YSLEER. The V gene lost 1 base and the J gene lost 4 bases, with 5 bases spanning the gap. The CDR3 contains 14 residues. For the CDR3, the DNA is TGCGCCAGCAGCCAAGTTGGCGGGGCCAACGTCCTGACTTTC. Translated, it gives CASSQVGGANVLTF.

This clonotype was counted many times. The chain uses TRBV18 and TRBJ2-4; the match to TRBD2 covers 7 bases. V shed 0 bases and J 8 bases; nucleotides not matched to a gene: 4. Per the germline V gene, CDR1 is KGHSH and CDR2 is LQKENI. This CDR3 is 14 amino acids long. CDR3 residues: CASSPPTSRDIQYF. CDR3 DNA: TGTGCCAGCTCACCACCGACTAGCAGGGACATTCAGTACTTC.

This clonotype showed up many times. The V gene is TRBV14, the J gene TRBJ1-1; 8 nucleotides match TRBD1. J gave up 4 bases and V 3 bases, and 10 bases lay outside the gene matches. This CDR3 contains 16 residues. Germline values: CDR1 SGHDN, CDR2 FVKESK. The CDR3 region is CASSHRTGKGSTEAFF. The CDR3 DNA follows: TGTGCCAGCAGCCATCGGACAGGGAAAGGAAGCACTGAAGCTTTCTTT.

This clonotype was seen repeatedly, ten times or more. The V gene is TRBV7-6, the J gene TRBJ1-6, with D maybe TRBD1 (5 bases). Germline V gene data show CDR1 as SGHVS and CDR2 as FNYEAQ. This CDR3 has 15 residues. Trimming took off 4 bases at V and 7 bases at J, with 14 bases between the two ends. The CDR3 sequence is CASSWGGAWNSPLHF. CDR3 DNA sequence: TGTGCCAGCAGCTGGGGCGGCGCGTGGAATTCACCCCTCCACTTT.

This clonotype appeared many times. V is TRBV5-1 and J is TRBJ1-4, with D uncertain. V was pared by 0 bases and J by 0 bases, with 6 bases between. Germline values: CDR1 SGHRS, CDR2 YFSETQ. The CDR3 covers 15 residues. The CDR3 DNA reads TGCGCCAGCAGCTTGGATCCCGCAACTAATGAAAAACTGTTTTTT. Its translation is CASSLDPATNEKLFF.

The chain has TRBV4-3 and TRBJ2-7, with 9 bases that match TRBD1. CDR1 and CDR2 (germline): LGHNA, YSLEER. The junction had 13 bases not matched to a gene; V was cut back by 8 bases and J by 5 bases. The CDR3 is made up of 15 amino acids. The CDR3, as DNA: TGCGCCAGCTACCGGGACAGGGTAAAACGAGACGAGCAGTACTTC. This encodes CASYRDRVKRDEQYF.

This clonotype was picked up many times. This rearrangement joins TRBV19 to TRBJ2-5; D possibly corresponds to TRBD1 (7 bases). Trimming stripped 11 bases from V and 2 bases from J, with 9 bases between. Germline V gene sequence: CDR1 LNHDA, CDR2 SQIVND (reference sequence). The CDR3 has 11 residues. CDR3 amino acids: CAAGQQETQYF. The CDR3 DNA reads as TGTGCCGCGGGACAGCAAGAGACCCAGTACTTC.

This clonotype occurred many times. This chain links TRBV5-6 with TRBJ1-4; D might be TRBD1 (5 bases). From germline, CDR1 is SGHDT and CDR2 YYEEEE. With 4 bases removed from V and 8 bases from J, the gap between germline ends came to 18 bases. The CDR3 has 15 amino acids. CDR3 coding DNA: TGTGCCAGCAGCCCGCGGGGGGGAGGAATCGAAAAACTGTTTTTT. It translates to CASSPRGGGIEKLFF.